This section outlines one T cell receptor (beta chain) sequence together with its context. The antigen remains unidentified. The data are from a study of chemoradiotherapy in HPV16-positive cancers. The CDR3 is 15 amino acids. In germline, CDR1 is MNHEY, CDR2 SMNVEV (reference sequence). The trim removed 2 bases at V and 8 bases at J, leaving 10 bases unmatched. Over chemoradiotherapy, repertoires were sampled more than once. Measured with immunoSEQ multiplex PCR; TCRdb has only the in-frame clones, and not every one. The sample holds more than 12,000 clones, roughly 91% seen once. Study-wide points: Non-HPV-specific T cells did not expand in tumors during treatment, whereas candidate HPV-specific clones and E7-related motifs did.

V is TRBV27 and J is TRBJ1-2; TRBD1 matches 8 bases. The input for sequencing was blood, taken from a patient who underwent chemoradiotherapy. This sequence originates from a human donor with HPV-associated anogenital cancer. The CDR3 DNA reads TGTGCCAGCAGTTTAATCCAGGGGGCTCCCACCGGCTACACCTTC. This codes for CASSLIQGAPTGYTF.